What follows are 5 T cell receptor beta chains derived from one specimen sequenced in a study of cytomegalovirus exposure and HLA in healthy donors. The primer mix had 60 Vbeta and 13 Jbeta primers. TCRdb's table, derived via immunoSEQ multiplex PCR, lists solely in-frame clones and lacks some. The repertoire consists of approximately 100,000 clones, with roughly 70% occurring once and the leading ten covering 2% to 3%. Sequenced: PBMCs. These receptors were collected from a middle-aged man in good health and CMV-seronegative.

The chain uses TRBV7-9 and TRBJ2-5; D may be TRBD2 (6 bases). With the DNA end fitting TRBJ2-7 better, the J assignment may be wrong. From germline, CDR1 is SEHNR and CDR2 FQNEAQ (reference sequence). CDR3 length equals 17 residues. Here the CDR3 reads CASSLARGILYSYEQYF. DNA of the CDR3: TGTGCCAGCAGCTTAGCGCGGGGCATTTTATACTCCTACGAGCAGTACTTC.

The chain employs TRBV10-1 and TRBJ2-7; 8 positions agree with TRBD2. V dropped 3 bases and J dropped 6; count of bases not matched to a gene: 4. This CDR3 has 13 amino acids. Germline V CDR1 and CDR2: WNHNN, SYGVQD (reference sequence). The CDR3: CASSERTSSEQYF. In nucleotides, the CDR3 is TGCGCCAGCAGTGAAAGGACTAGCTCCGAGCAGTACTTC.

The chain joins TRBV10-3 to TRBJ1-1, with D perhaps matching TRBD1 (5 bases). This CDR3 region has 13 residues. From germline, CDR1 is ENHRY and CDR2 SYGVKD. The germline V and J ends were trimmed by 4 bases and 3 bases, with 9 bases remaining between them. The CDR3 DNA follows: TGTGCCATCAGTGCGCGGGGGGACACTGAAGCTTTCTTT. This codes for CAISARGDTEAFF.

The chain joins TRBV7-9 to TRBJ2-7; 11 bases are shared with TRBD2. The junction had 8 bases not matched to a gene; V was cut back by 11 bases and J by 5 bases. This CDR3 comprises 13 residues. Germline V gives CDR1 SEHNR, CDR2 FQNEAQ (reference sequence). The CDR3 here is CAGGTSGSHEQYF. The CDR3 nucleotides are TGTGCCGGGGGGACTAGCGGTTCCCACGAGCAGTACTTC.

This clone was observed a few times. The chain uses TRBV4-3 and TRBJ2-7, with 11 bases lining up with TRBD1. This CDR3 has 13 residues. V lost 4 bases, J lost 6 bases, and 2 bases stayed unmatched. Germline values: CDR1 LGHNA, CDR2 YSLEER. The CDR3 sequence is CASSPGTGGEQYF. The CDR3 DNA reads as TGCGCCAGCAGCCCCGGGACAGGGGGCGAGCAGTACTTC.